This TCR beta chain was sequenced in a study of T cells after posttransplantation cyclophosphamide. Regarding the study as a whole: Later blood repertoires were often dominated by clones from the donor CD8+ memory compartment.

Peripheral blood was collected from the related graft donor on the marrow donation day. This clone was seen repeatedly, ten times or more. Its target is unknown. V was trimmed by 5 bases and J by 6 bases, leaving 13 bases between them. From germline, CDR1 is SEHNR and CDR2 FQNEAQ (reference sequence). The CDR3 length is 14 residues. The assay was immunoSEQ multiplex PCR, and TCRdb's table has in-frame clones only and misses some. Sampling found over 30,000 clones, none seen once. Sequencing was performed on PBMCs. The receptor was derived from a woman between 45 and 60 years old in good health and a related stem cell transplant donor. This sequence joins TRBV7-9 and TRBJ2-2; weak D call: TRBD2 (6 bases). This CDR3 is CASSPRDLPGELFF. CDR3 nucleotide sequence: TGTGCCAGCAGCCCAAGGGACTTGCCCGGGGAGCTGTTTTTT.